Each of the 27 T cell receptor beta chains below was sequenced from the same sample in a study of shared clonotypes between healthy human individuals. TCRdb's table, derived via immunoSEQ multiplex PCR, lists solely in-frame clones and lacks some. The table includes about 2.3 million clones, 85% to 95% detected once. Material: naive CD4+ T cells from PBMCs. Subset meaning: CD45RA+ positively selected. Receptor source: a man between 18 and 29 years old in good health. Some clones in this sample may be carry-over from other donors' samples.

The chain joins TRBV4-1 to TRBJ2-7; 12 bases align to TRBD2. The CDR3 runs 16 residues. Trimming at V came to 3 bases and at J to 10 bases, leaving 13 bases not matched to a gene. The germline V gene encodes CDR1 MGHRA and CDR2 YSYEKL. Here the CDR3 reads CASSHTRDRLAGDQYF. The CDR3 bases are TGCGCCAGCAGCCATACCCGAGACAGACTAGCGGGAGACCAGTACTTC.

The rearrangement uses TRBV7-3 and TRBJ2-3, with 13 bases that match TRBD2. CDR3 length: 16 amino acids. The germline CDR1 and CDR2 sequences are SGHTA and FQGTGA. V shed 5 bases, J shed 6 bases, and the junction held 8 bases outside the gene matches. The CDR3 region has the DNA TGTGCCAGCAGCCCAACTAGCGGGAGGGCCGGGGATACGCAGTATTTT. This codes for CASSPTSGRAGDTQYF. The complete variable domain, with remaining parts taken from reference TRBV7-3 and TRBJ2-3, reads GAGVSQTPSNKVTEKGKYVELRCDPISGHTALYWYRQSLGQGPEFLIYFQGTGAADDSGLPNDRFFAVRPEGSVSTLKIQRTERGDSAVYLCASSPTSGRAGDTQYFGPGTRLTVL.

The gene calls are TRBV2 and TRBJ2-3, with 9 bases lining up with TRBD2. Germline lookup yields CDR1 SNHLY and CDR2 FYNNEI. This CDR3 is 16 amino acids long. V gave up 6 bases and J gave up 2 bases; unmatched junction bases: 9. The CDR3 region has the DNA TGTGCCAGCAGCGACACGGGACTAGCACACACAGATACGCAGTATTTT. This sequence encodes CASSDTGLAHTDTQYF. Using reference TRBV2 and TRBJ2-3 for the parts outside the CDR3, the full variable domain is EPEVTQTPSHQVTQMGQEVILRCVPISNHLYFYWYRQILGQKVEFLVSFYNNEISEKSEIFDDQFSVERPDGSNFTLKIRSTKLEDSAMYFCASSDTGLAHTDTQYFGPGTRLTVL.

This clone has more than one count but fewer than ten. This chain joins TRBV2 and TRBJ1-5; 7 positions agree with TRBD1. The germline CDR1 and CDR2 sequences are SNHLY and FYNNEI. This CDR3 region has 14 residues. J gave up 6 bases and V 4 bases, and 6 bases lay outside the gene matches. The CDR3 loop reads CASSGQGGTQPQHF. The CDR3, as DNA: TGTGCCAGCAGTGGACAGGGAGGGACTCAGCCCCAGCATTTT.

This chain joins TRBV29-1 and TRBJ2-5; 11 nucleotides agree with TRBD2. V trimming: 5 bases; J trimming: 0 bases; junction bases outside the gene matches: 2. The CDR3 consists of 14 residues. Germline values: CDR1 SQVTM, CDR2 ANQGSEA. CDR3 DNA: TGCAGCGTTCAGGGACTAGCGGACCAAGAGACCCAGTACTTC. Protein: CSVQGLADQETQYF.

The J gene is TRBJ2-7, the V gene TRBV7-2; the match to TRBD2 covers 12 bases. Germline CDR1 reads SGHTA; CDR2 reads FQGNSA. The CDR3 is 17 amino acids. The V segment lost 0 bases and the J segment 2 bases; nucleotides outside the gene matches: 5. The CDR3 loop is CASSLALAGGDTYEQYF. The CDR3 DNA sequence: TGTGCCAGCAGCTTAGCGCTAGCGGGAGGGGACACCTACGAGCAGTACTTC.

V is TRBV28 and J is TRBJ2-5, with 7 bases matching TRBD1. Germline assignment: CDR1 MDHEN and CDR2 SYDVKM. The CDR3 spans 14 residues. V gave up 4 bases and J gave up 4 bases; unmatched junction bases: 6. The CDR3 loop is CASSYPGQAETQYF. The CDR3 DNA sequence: TGTGCCAGCAGTTATCCTGGACAGGCAGAGACCCAGTACTTC.

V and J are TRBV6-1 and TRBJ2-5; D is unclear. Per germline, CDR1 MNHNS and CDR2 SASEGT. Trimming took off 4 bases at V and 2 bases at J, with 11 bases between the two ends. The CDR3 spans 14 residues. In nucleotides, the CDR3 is TGTGCCAGCAGTGTTAGGCTGACGCAAGAGACCCAGTACTTC. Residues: CASSVRLTQETQYF.

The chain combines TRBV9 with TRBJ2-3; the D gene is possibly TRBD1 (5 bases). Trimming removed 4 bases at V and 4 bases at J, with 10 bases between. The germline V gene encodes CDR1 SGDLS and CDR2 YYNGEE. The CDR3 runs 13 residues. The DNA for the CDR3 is TGTGCCAGCAGCCCAGGGTTGGCAGATACGCAGTATTTT. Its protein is CASSPGLADTQYF.

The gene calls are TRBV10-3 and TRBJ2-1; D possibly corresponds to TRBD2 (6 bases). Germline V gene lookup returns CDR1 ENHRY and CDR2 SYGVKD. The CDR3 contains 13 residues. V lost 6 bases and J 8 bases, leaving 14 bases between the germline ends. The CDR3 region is CAISWTIGDEQFF. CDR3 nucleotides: TGTGCCATCAGCTGGACTATCGGGGATGAGCAGTTCTTC.

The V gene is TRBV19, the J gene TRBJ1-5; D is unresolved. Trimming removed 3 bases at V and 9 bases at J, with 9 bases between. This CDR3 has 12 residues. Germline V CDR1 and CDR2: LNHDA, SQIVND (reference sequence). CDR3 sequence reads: CASSISGRPQHF. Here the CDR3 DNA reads TGTGCCAGTAGTATTTCCGGAAGGCCCCAGCATTTT. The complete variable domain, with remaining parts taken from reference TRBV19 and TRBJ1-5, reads DGGITQSPKYLFRKEGQNVTLSCEQNLNHDAMYWYRQDPGQGLRLIYYSQIVNDFQKGDIAEGYSVSREKKESFPLTVTSAQKNPTAFYLCASSISGRPQHFGDGTRLSIL.

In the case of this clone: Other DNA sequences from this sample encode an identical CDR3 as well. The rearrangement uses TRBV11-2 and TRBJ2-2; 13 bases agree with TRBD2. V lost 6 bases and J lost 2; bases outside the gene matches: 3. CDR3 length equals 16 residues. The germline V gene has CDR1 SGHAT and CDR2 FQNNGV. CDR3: CASSWTSGSNTGELFF. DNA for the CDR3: TGTGCCAGCAGTTGGACTAGCGGGAGTAACACCGGGGAGCTGTTTTTT.

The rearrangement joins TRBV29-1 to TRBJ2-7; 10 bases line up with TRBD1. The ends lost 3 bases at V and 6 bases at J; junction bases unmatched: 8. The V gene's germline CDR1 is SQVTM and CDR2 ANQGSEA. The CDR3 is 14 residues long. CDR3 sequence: CSVDMGQGFGEQYF. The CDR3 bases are TGCAGCGTTGATATGGGACAGGGGTTTGGCGAGCAGTACTTC.

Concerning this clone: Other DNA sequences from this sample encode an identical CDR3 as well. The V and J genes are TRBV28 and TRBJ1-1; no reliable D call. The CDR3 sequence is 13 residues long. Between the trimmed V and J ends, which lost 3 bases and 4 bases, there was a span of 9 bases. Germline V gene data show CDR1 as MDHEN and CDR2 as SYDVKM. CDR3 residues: CASSFPGGTEAFF. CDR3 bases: TGTGCCAGCAGTTTCCCGGGCGGCACTGAAGCTTTCTTT.

The CDR3 is CAWSETTLPLHF. CDR3 bases: TGTGCCTGGAGTGAAACAACGCTACCCCTCCACTTT. V gene TRBV30 combines with J gene TRBJ1-6, with D hard to call. Germline CDR1 and CDR2: GTSNPN and SVGIG (reference sequence). CDR3 length: 12 residues. Trimming took off 1 base at V and 12 bases at J, with 10 bases between the two ends.

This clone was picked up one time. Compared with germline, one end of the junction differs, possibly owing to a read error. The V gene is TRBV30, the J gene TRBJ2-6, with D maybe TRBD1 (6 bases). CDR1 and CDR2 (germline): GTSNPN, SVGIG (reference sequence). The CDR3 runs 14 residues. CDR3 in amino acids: CAWSGQFGANILTF. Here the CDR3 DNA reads TGTGCCTGGAGCGGACAGTTTGGGGCCAACATCCTGACTTTC.

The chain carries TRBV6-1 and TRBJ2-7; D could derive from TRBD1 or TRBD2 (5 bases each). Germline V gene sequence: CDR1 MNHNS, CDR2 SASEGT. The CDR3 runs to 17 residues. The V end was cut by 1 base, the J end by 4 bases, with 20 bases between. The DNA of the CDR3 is TGTGCCAGCAGTGAAGGCCGCCGGGACGGCCAGATGTACGAGCAGTACTTC. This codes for CASSEGRRDGQMYEQYF.

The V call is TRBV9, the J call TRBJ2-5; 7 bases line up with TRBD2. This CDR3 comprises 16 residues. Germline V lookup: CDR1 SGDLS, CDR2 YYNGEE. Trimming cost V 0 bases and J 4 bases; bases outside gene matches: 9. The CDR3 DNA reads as TGTGCCAGCAGCGTAGCGGGCGGGACTATCAGAGAGACCCAGTACTTC. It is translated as CASSVAGGTIRETQYF.

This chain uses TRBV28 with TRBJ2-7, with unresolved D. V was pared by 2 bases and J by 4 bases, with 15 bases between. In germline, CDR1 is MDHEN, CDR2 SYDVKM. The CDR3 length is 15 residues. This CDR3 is CASSLKTPGRYEQYF. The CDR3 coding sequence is TGTGCCAGCAGTTTAAAAACCCCGGGTCGATACGAGCAGTACTTC.

CDR3 DNA sequence: TGTGCCAGCAGTGATAGCGGGAGGAGCTCCTACAATGAGCAGTTCTTC. This translates into CASSDSGRSSYNEQFF. V gene TRBV6-1 combines with J gene TRBJ2-1, with 10 bases lining up with TRBD2. The CDR3 has 16 residues. The germline CDR1 and CDR2 sequences are MNHNS and SASEGT. Trimming removed 3 bases from V and 0 bases from J; junction bases left unmatched: 2.

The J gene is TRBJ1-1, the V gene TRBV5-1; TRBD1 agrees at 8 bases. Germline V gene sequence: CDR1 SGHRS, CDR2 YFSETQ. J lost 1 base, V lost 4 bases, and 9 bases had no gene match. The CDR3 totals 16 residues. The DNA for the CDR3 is TGCGCCAGCAGCAGGGACAGGAACTCCGAGAACACTGAAGCTTTCTTT. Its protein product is CASSRDRNSENTEAFF.

The CDR3 DNA reads as TGTGCCGTCAGGGGGCGGGGTTCGGGTGGCTACACCTTC. Its translation is CAVRGRGSGGYTF. The rearrangement links TRBV28 to TRBJ1-2; TRBD1 aligns across 8 bases. V was clipped by 11 bases and J by 7 bases; unmatched bases: 12. CDR1 is MDHEN, CDR2 SYDVKM, per germline. The CDR3 runs 13 residues.

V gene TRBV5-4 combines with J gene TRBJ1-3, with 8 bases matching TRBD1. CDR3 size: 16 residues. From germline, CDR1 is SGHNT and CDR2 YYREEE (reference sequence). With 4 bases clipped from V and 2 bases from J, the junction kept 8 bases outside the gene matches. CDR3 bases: TGTGCCAGCAGCCCGACCGGACAGGGAACTGGAAACACCATATATTTT. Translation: CASSPTGQGTGNTIYF. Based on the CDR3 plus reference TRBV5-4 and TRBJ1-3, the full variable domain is ETGVTQSPTHLIKTRGQQVTLRCSSQSGHNTVSWYQQALGQGPQFIFQYYREEENGRGNFPPRFSGLQFPNYSSELNVNALELDDSALYLCASSPTGQGTGNTIYFGEGSWLTVV.

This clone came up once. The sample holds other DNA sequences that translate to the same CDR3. CDR3 residues: CASSADSYNEQFF. DNA for the CDR3: TGTGCCAGCAGTGCGGACAGTTACAATGAGCAGTTCTTC. The chain links TRBV2 to TRBJ2-1; TRBD1 might be the D (6 bases). The germline V gene has CDR1 SNHLY and CDR2 FYNNEI. The CDR3 sequence is 13 residues long. V lost 4 bases and J lost 4, with 8 bases in between.

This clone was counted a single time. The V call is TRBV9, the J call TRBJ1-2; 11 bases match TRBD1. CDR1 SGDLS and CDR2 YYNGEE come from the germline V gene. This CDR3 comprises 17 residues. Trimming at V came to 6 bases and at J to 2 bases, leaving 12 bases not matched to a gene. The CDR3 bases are TGTGCCAGCACCTTCTTCGAGGGGACAGGGGGAAACTATGGCTACACCTTC. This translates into CASTFFEGTGGNYGYTF.

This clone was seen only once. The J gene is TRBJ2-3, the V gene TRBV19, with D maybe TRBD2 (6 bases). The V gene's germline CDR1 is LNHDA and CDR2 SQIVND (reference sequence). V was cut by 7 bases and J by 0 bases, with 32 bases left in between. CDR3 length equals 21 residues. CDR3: CASTLRPGDGIPRASTDTQYF. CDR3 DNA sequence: TGTGCCAGTACCCTTCGCCCGGGGGACGGAATCCCAAGGGCTAGCACAGATACGCAGTATTTT.

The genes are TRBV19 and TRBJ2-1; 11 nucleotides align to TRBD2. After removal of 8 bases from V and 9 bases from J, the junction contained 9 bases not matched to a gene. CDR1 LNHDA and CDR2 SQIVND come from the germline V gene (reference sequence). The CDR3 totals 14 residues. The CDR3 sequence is CASALAGVRSEQFF. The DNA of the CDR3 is TGTGCCAGTGCACTAGCGGGAGTAAGGAGTGAGCAGTTCTTC. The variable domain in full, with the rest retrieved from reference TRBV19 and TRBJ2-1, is DGGITQSPKYLFRKEGQNVTLSCEQNLNHDAMYWYRQDPGQGLRLIYYSQIVNDFQKGDIAEGYSVSREKKESFPLTVTSAQKNPTAFYLCASALAGVRSEQFFGPGTRLTVL.